The present entry profiles one T cell receptor beta chain with its context. The antigen remains unidentified. The data belong to a study of blood T cells in healthy people across ages. Study-wide results and caveats: Diversity was higher, and naive CD4+ cells more numerous, in long-lived donors than in aged donors. Unknown donor CMV status possibly confounded expanded clonotype changes.

Sample-barcoded 5' priming and a J-beta primer mix drove a second PCR of roughly 7 to 11 cycles. Carrying 12 random nucleotides, a template-switch adaptor labeled each individual cDNA molecule. TCRdb reprocessed the 5' RACE reads with MiXCR, giving one entry per CDR3 protein. Among about 1,800,000 distinct CDR3 sequences listed, roughly 27% were seen once. V lost 1 base to trimming and J lost 10 bases, with 20 bases between them. The germline CDR1 and CDR2 sequences are DFQATT and SNEGSKA (reference sequence). This CDR3 region has 15 residues. The chain links TRBV20-1 to TRBJ2-1, with D tentatively TRBD2 (6 bases). The sequence was collected from a woman in her 30s in good health. Input material: blood. CDR3 sequence reads: CSARASIAAAYEQFF. CDR3 nucleotides: TGCAGTGCTAGAGCCTCCATAGCGGCTGCCTACGAGCAGTTCTTC.